A single sample gave rise to the 27 T cell receptor beta chains below, sequenced in a study of T cell repertoires in cytomegalovirus infection. TCRdb called the reads again in MiXCR, with one record for every CDR3 protein. This table has fewer than 300,000 distinct CDR3 sequences, roughly 25% appearing once. The sequenced sample consisted of PBMCs. The receptors originated from a human donor in good health (CMV status not recorded). Some clones in this sample may be carry-over from other donors' samples.

The J gene is TRBJ1-4, the V gene TRBV19; D not certain. Germline assignment: CDR1 LNHDA and CDR2 SQIVND (reference sequence). Deletions cut 5 bases from V and 7 bases from J, with 8 bases between. The CDR3 is 12 residues long. Here the CDR3 reads CASSAVVEKLFF. CDR3 DNA sequence: TGTGCCAGTAGTGCCGTAGTTGAAAAACTGTTTTTT.

J is TRBJ2-7 and V is TRBV29-1; no firm D call. Trimming left V 7 bases short and J 9 bases short, with 19 bases between. The length of the CDR3 is 12 residues. In germline, CDR1 is SQVTM, CDR2 ANQGSEA. This CDR3 is CSGTGPQAGQYF. The DNA for the CDR3 is TGCAGCGGTACCGGGCCCCAGGCAGGGCAGTACTTC.

In this sample, this clonotype turned up once. The chain joins TRBV24-1 to TRBJ2-5, with 8 bases identical to TRBD2. The CDR3 spans 14 residues. Germline V lookup: CDR1 KGHDR, CDR2 SFDVKD. The V and J ends lost 4 bases and 3 bases, in that order; junction bases with no gene match: 3. The CDR3 reads CATSELGLEETQYF. The CDR3 DNA sequence: TGTGCCACCAGTGAGTTGGGACTAGAAGAGACCCAGTACTTC.

V usage is TRBV25-1 and J usage is TRBJ1-6; D call uncertain. The CDR3 is 14 amino acids. Deletions cut 3 bases from V and 9 bases from J, with 12 bases between. Germline V gives CDR1 MGHDK, CDR2 SYGVNS. CDR3 nucleotides: TGTGCCAGCAGTGAGAACCTAGTAACTTCACCCCTCCACTTT. It specifies CASSENLVTSPLHF.

The chain employs TRBV24-1 and TRBJ2-1, with TRBD2 matching over 12 bases. This CDR3 is 18 amino acids long. Germline CDR1 reads KGHDR; CDR2 reads SFDVKD. V shed 4 bases, J shed 8 bases, and the junction held 14 bases outside the gene matches. CDR3 sequence reads: CATSELLAGGRRIYEQFF. The CDR3 region has the DNA TGTGCCACCAGTGAGCTACTAGCGGGGGGCCGGAGGATCTATGAGCAGTTCTTC.

This clonotype was observed at least ten times. The chain combines TRBV7-2 with TRBJ1-2, with D unresolved. The CDR3 consists of 17 residues. The V gene's germline CDR1 is SGHTA and CDR2 FQGNSA. Trimming left V 3 bases short and J 1 base short, with 18 bases between. Here the CDR3 reads CASSFIGSGTRNYGYTF. CDR3 coding DNA: TGTGCCAGCAGCTTTATAGGCAGCGGAACCCGTAACTATGGCTACACCTTC.

The chain uses TRBV25-1 and TRBJ2-7; no clear D gene. The CDR3 runs 13 residues. V was pared by 7 bases and J by 6 bases, with 16 bases between. The germline V gene encodes CDR1 MGHDK and CDR2 SYGVNS. The CDR3 DNA reads as TGTGCCAGCAAGTTACAGACCCTTGGCGAGCAGTACTTC. Encoded protein: CASKLQTLGEQYF.

The chain employs TRBV6-2 or TRBV6-3 and TRBJ2-3; 11 bases are a match to TRBD2. Germline CDR1 and CDR2: MNHEY and SVGEGT. Germline trimming cut 4 bases from V and 5 bases from J; bases unmatched to any gene: 11. This CDR3 has 17 amino acids. Written as DNA, the CDR3 is TGTGCCAGCAGTTCCCTCCTAGCGGGAGGTGGTGAAGATACGCAGTATTTT. It encodes CASSSLLAGGGEDTQYF.

This chain joins TRBV10-3 and TRBJ1-1; TRBD1 might be the D (6 bases). V gave up 0 bases and J gave up 5 bases, with 13 bases separating them. Germline CDR1 reads ENHRY; CDR2 reads SYGVKD. The CDR3 has 15 amino acids. CDR3 in DNA: TGTGCCATCAGTGAGTCGTGGGGGGCGCAAACTGAAGCTTTCTTT. Protein product: CAISESWGAQTEAFF.

The chain employs TRBV12-3 or TRBV12-4 and TRBJ1-5; tentative D call: TRBD1 (5 bases). The CDR3 sequence is 15 residues long. The V gene lost 6 bases and the J gene lost 6 bases, with 18 bases spanning the gap. Here the CDR3 reads CASRTTDKPSQPQHF. CDR3 DNA sequence: TGTGCCAGCAGAACAACGGACAAACCTAGTCAGCCCCAGCATTTT.

This clonotype has a handful of counts. The chain recombines TRBV10-3 with TRBJ2-3, with 13 positions matching TRBD2. CDR1 ENHRY and CDR2 SYGVKD come from the germline V gene. Trimming cost V 5 bases and J 3 bases; bases outside gene matches: 8. The CDR3 covers 17 residues. CDR3 coding DNA: TGTGCCATCAGTACTGGACTAGCGGGAGCTGGGACAGATACGCAGTATTTT. It encodes CAISTGLAGAGTDTQYF.

The sample holds many counts of this clonotype. The CDR3 loop reads CASSLLLGSTAGELFF. CDR3 nucleotide sequence: TGTGCCAGCAGCTTACTTCTGGGGTCGACGGCCGGGGAGCTGTTTTTT. This sequence joins TRBV13 and TRBJ2-2; D is ambiguous. The CDR3 has 16 residues. Germline-derived CDR1 and CDR2 are PRHDT and FYEKMQ (reference sequence). The V end was cut by 2 bases, the J end by 6 bases, with 16 bases between.

V and J are TRBV20-1 and TRBJ2-5, with D maybe TRBD2 (6 bases). The CDR3 is made up of 13 amino acids. The V and J ends lost 3 bases and 2 bases respectively, with 10 bases between them. The germline CDR1 and CDR2 sequences are DFQATT and SNEGSKA (reference sequence). The DNA for the CDR3 is TGCAGTGCTAGCGTTCGGGGGCAAGAGACCCAGTACTTC. Translating it yields CSASVRGQETQYF.

In nucleotides, the CDR3 is TGCAGTGCTAGAGATGCGGGACTACCTACCTACGAGCAGTACTTC. It yields the protein CSARDAGLPTYEQYF. The chain is built from TRBV20-1 and TRBJ2-7, with 7 bases identical to TRBD2. Trimming removed 0 bases from V and 2 bases from J; junction bases left unmatched: 7. CDR1 and CDR2 from the germline V gene are DFQATT and SNEGSKA (reference sequence). The CDR3 extends over 15 amino acids.

Ten or more counts support this clonotype. This chain joins TRBV7-9 and TRBJ2-3; possible D gene TRBD1, 5 bases. Trimming stripped 10 bases from V and 7 bases from J, with 15 bases between. The CDR3 is 12 residues long. CDR1 and CDR2 (germline): SEHNR, FQNEAQ (reference sequence). The CDR3 is CATEPQGYTQYF. The CDR3 DNA follows: TGTGCCACCGAACCGCAGGGCTATACGCAGTATTTT.

The count of this clonotype is one. The chain has TRBV12-3 or TRBV12-4 and TRBJ1-5, with 9 nucleotides matching TRBD1. CDR3 length: 15 amino acids. V shed 3 bases, J shed 6 bases, and the junction held 6 bases outside the gene matches. The CDR3, as DNA: TGTGCCAGCAGTTTGCGGGGGACAGGGCCTCAGCCCCAGCATTTT. It yields the protein CASSLRGTGPQPQHF.

For this clonotype: A read error is likely, as this CDR3 ends without the conserved phenylalanine or tryptophan. The limits of the CDR3 on the DNA are not certain, so only TCRdb's listed CDR3 is given. The chain is built from TRBV7-2 and TRBJ2-3. The germline V gene encodes CDR1 SGHTA and CDR2 FQGNSA. Counting both end residues, the CDR3 totals 12 amino acids. The CDR3 sequence is CASSEQLGTQDV.

The chain recombines TRBV7-8 with TRBJ2-5, with 10 bases identical to TRBD2. The CDR3 runs 14 residues. J gave up 5 bases and V 4 bases, and 4 bases lay outside the gene matches. CDR1 SGHVS and CDR2 FQNEAQ come from the germline V gene. CDR3 loop: CASSWSGRGETQYF. As DNA, the CDR3 is TGTGCCAGCAGCTGGAGCGGGAGGGGGGAGACCCAGTACTTC.

The chain carries TRBV15 and TRBJ1-2, with 10 bases matching TRBD1. The junction had 16 bases not matched to a gene; V was cut back by 1 base and J by 8 bases. Per the germline V gene, CDR1 is LNHNV and CDR2 is YYDKDF (reference sequence). The CDR3 has 18 amino acids. The CDR3 here is CATSRGGGTGELMGGYTF. In DNA form, the CDR3 reads TGTGCCACCAGCAGAGGCGGAGGGACAGGGGAATTGATGGGAGGCTACACCTTC. The full variable domain, its missing parts supplied by reference TRBV15 and TRBJ1-2, is DAMVIQNPRYQVTQFGKPVTLSCSQTLNHNVMYWYQQKSSQAPKLLFHYYDKDFNNEADTPDNFQSRRPNTSFCFLDIRSPGLGDTAMYLCATSRGGGTGELMGGYTFGSGTRLTVV.

The rearrangement links TRBV18 to TRBJ1-4; 7 positions agree with TRBD1. Germline loops: CDR1 KGHSH, CDR2 LQKENI. The CDR3 is 15 amino acids. With V trimmed by 0 bases and J by 7 bases, 5 bases remained unmatched. As DNA, the CDR3 is TGTGCCAGCTCACCACCGAGCCGACAGGGTGAAAAACTGTTTTTT. Its protein is CASSPPSRQGEKLFF.

Ten or more counts support this clonotype. The V and J genes are TRBV7-2 and TRBJ1-1; tentatively, D is TRBD1 (6 bases). V lost 1 base and J lost 4, with 16 bases in between. Germline-derived CDR1 and CDR2 are SGHTA and FQGNSA. The CDR3 runs 16 residues. CDR3 protein: CASSLGLFRGGTEAFF. The CDR3, as DNA: TGTGCCAGCAGCTTAGGTCTCTTTAGGGGGGGCACTGAAGCTTTCTTT.

The chain is built from TRBV5-1 and TRBJ1-1, with 8 bases that match TRBD1. The CDR3 extends over 15 amino acids. The V and J ends lost 3 bases and 2 bases, in that order; junction bases with no gene match: 6. The germline CDR1 and CDR2 sequences are SGHRS and YFSETQ. CDR3 amino acids: CASSWGDRSNTEAFF. The CDR3 DNA reads TGCGCCAGCAGCTGGGGGGACAGGTCTAACACTGAAGCTTTCTTT.

This clonotype was detected ten times or more. The V and J genes are TRBV5-1 and TRBJ2-1, with D possibly matching TRBD2 (6 bases). The V end lost 7 bases, the J end lost 7 bases, and 21 bases lay between the germline ends. The CDR3 extends over 15 amino acids. Per the germline V gene, CDR1 is SGHRS and CDR2 is YFSETQ. The CDR3 here is CASARDGAGWNEQFF. CDR3 nucleotides: TGCGCCAGCGCCAGGGATGGGGCGGGATGGAATGAGCAGTTCTTC.

This clonotype turned up a few times. This chain uses TRBV20-1 with TRBJ2-1, with 10 nucleotides matching TRBD1. V dropped 2 bases and J dropped 9; count of bases not matched to a gene: 10. CDR3 length: 15 amino acids. Germline CDR1 reads DFQATT; CDR2 reads SNEGSKA (reference sequence). DNA for the CDR3: TGCAGTGCTAGACCTCCTGAAGACAGGGGGCGTGAGCAGTTCTTC. Translation gives CSARPPEDRGREQFF.

This clonotype was observed at least ten times. The chain joins TRBV2 to TRBJ2-7; 8 bases are shared with TRBD1. CDR3 length: 14 amino acids. Germline trimming cut 3 bases from V and 5 bases from J; bases unmatched to any gene: 6. Per the germline V gene, CDR1 is SNHLY and CDR2 is FYNNEI. DNA for the CDR3: TGTGCCAGCAGTGATCCAGGGGGCTTTCACGAGCAGTACTTC. It encodes CASSDPGGFHEQYF. The full variable domain, with the rest looked up from reference TRBV2 and TRBJ2-7, is EPEVTQTPSHQVTQMGQEVILRCVPISNHLYFYWYRQILGQKVEFLVSFYNNEISEKSEIFDDQFSVERPDGSNFTLKIRSTKLEDSAMYFCASSDPGGFHEQYFGPGTRLTVT.

The J gene is TRBJ1-5, the V gene TRBV6-2 or TRBV6-3, with D perhaps matching TRBD1 (6 bases). V was clipped by 6 bases and J by 6 bases, with 12 bases between them. The CDR3 has 13 amino acids. The V gene's germline CDR1 is MNHEY and CDR2 SVGEGT. As DNA, the CDR3 is TGTGCCAGCAGAGATACAGGGTCTCAGCCCCAGCATTTT. This translates into CASRDTGSQPQHF.

V and J are TRBV9 and TRBJ2-5; no firm D call. V was clipped by 0 bases and J by 5 bases, with 11 bases between them. CDR3 length: 14 residues. The germline CDR1 and CDR2 sequences are SGDLS and YYNGEE. The CDR3 spells CASSVDLGPETQYF. The CDR3 coding sequence is TGTGCCAGCAGCGTAGATTTAGGACCCGAGACCCAGTACTTC.